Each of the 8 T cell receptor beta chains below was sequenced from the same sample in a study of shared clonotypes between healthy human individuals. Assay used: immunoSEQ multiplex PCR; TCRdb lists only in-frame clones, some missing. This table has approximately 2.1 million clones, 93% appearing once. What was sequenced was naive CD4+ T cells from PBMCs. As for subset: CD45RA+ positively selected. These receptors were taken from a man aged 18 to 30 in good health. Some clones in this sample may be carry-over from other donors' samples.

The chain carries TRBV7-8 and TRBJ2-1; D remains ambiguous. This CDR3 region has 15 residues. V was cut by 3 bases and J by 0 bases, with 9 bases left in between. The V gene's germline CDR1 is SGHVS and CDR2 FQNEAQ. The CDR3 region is CASSFFPGSYNEQFF. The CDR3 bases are TGTGCCAGCAGCTTTTTTCCAGGCTCCTACAATGAGCAGTTCTTC.

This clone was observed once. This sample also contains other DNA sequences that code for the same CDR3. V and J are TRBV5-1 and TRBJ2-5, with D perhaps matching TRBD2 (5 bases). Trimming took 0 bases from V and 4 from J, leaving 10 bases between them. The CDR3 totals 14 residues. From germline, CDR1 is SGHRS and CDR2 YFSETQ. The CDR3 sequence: CASSLGPGGETQYF. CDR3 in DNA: TGCGCCAGCAGCTTGGGCCCAGGAGGAGAGACCCAGTACTTC. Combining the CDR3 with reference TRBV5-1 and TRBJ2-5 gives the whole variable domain KAGVTQTPRYLIKTRGQQVTLSCSPISGHRSVSWYQQTPGQGLQFLFEYFSETQRNKGNFPGRFSGRQFSNSRSEMNVSTLELGDSALYLCASSLGPGGETQYFGPGTRLLVL.

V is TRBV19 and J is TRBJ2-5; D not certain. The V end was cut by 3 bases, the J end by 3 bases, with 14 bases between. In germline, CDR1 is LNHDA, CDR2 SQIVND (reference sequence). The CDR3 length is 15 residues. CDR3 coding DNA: TGTGCCAGTAGTATCATATCGGCCGGTAAAGAGACCCAGTACTTC. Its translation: CASSIISAGKETQYF.

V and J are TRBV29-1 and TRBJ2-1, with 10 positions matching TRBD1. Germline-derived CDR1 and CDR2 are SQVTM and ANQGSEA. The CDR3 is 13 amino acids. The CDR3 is CLGGQGISWEQFF. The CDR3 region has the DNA TGCCTGGGGGGACAGGGGATTTCATGGGAGCAGTTCTTC.

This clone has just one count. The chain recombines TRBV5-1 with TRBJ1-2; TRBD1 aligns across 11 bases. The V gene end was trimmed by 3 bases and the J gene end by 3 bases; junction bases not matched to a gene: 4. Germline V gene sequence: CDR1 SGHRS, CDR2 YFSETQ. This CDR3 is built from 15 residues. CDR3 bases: TGCGCCAGCAGCTCCCGGACAGGGGGCTACTATGGCTACACCTTC. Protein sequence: CASSSRTGGYYGYTF.

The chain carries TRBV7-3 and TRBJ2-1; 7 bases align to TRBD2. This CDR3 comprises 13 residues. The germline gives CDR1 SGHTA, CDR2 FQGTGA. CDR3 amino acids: CASRGSSYNEQFF. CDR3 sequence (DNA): TGTGCTTCGCGCGGGAGCTCCTACAATGAGCAGTTCTTC.

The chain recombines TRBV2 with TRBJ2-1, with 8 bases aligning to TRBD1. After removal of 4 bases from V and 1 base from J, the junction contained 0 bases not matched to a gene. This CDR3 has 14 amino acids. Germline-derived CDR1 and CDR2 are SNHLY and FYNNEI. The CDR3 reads CASSGQGSYNEQFF. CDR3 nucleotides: TGTGCCAGCAGTGGACAGGGGTCCTACAATGAGCAGTTCTTC.

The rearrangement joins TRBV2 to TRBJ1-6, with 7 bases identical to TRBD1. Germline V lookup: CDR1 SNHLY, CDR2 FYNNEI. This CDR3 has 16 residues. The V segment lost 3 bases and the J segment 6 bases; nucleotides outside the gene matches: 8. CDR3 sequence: CASSELQGLPNSPLHF. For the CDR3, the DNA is TGTGCCAGCAGTGAGTTACAGGGGCTTCCTAATTCACCCCTCCACTTT.